This TCR beta chain is drawn from a study of OX40 agonist ivuxolimab in advanced cancers. Across the whole study: Partial responses occurred in three patients (one hepatocellular carcinoma, two cutaneous melanoma).

Measured with immunoSEQ multiplex PCR; TCRdb has only the in-frame clones, and not every one. The data contain more than 80,000 clones, more than 80% of them seen just once; the ten biggest clones take up 8.4%. CDR1 and CDR2 from the germline V gene are SGDLS and YYNGEE. Trimming cost V 10 bases and J 0 bases; bases outside gene matches: 7. The CDR3 sequence is 13 residues long. Blood sampling was done at baseline, cycle 4 day 1, and cycle 7 day 1. V usage is TRBV9 and J usage is TRBJ2-7; TRBD2 matches at 7 bases. Material: CD4+ or CD8+ T cells sorted from blood, obtained in a trial of the OX40 agonist ivuxolimab. This TCR was recovered from an adult with an advanced solid tumor such as melanoma, head and neck, liver or kidney cancer. For the CDR3, the DNA is TGTGCCTCAAGCGGGGATGGCTCCTACGAGCAGTACTTC. Its protein product is CASSGDGSYEQYF.